A single sample gave rise to the 13 T cell receptor beta chains below, sequenced in a study of siplizumab effects on memory and regulatory T cells. Method: immunoSEQ multiplex PCR; TCRdb's copy keeps in-frame clones and lacks some. This table holds approximately 50,000 clones, about 94% found once. The sample was CD8+ T cells sorted from blood. The source of these receptors is a human donor in good health.

This chain connects TRBV11-2 to TRBJ2-7; 7 bases align to TRBD1. CDR3 length: 15 amino acids. The trim removed 2 bases at V and 3 bases at J, leaving 7 bases unmatched. From germline, CDR1 is SGHAT and CDR2 FQNNGV. The CDR3 loop is CASSLLTGSFYEQYF. The CDR3, as DNA: TGTGCCAGCAGCTTATTGACAGGGTCGTTCTACGAGCAGTACTTC.

The V gene is TRBV27, the J gene TRBJ2-3, with a weak D call TRBD2 (6 bases). Germline values: CDR1 MNHEY, CDR2 SMNVEV (reference sequence). There are 19 residues in the CDR3. V was clipped by 6 bases and J by 6 bases, with 31 bases between them. The CDR3 bases are TGTGCCAGCAGACCCCATGATTTTATCTGGAGGGCCTGGGGGGATACGCAGTATTTT. This translates into CASRPHDFIWRAWGDTQYF.

The chain joins TRBV10-3 to TRBJ2-1; the match to TRBD1 covers 9 bases. Germline V gene lookup returns CDR1 ENHRY and CDR2 SYGVKD. The CDR3 sequence is 16 residues long. V lost 5 bases to trimming and J lost 0 bases; unmatched junction nucleotides: 5. The CDR3 DNA follows: TGTGCCATCAGTCCCGGGACAGGGAGCTCCTACAATGAGCAGTTCTTC. As protein: CAISPGTGSSYNEQFF.

J is TRBJ2-7 and V is TRBV9; 9 bases line up with TRBD2. Germline lookup yields CDR1 SGDLS and CDR2 YYNGEE. This CDR3 spans 15 amino acids. Unmatched junction bases numbered 9, after V lost 4 bases and J lost 4 bases. The CDR3 DNA reads as TGTGCCAGCAGCCCCAATCCTAGCGGGATGTACGAGCAGTACTTC. Translation: CASSPNPSGMYEQYF.

This clone showed up just once. The V call is TRBV5-1, the J call TRBJ2-5, with 8 bases fitting TRBD1. The last part of the DNA fits TRBJ2-7 better; the J call may be wrong. Germline V gives CDR1 SGHRS, CDR2 YFSETQ. This CDR3 contains 13 residues. DNA for the CDR3: TGCGCCAGCAGCGTCGGGACAGGCTACGAGCAGTACTTC. Translating it yields CASSVGTGYEQYF.

The chain uses TRBV27 and TRBJ2-2; maybe TRBD1 (5 bases). V gave up 8 bases and J gave up 7 bases, with 14 bases separating them. Germline V gives CDR1 MNHEY, CDR2 SMNVEV (reference sequence). This CDR3 is 13 amino acids long. The CDR3 nucleotides read TGTGCCAGCGGTCTTGGGGCGGTCGGGGAGCTGTTTTTT. As protein: CASGLGAVGELFF.

The chain links TRBV5-4 to TRBJ1-4; D ambiguous. Per the germline V gene, CDR1 is SGHNT and CDR2 is YYREEE (reference sequence). This CDR3 contains 14 residues. The V end was cut by 3 bases, the J end by 8 bases, with 14 bases between. This CDR3 reads CASSSPPAEEKLFF. DNA of the CDR3: TGTGCCAGCAGCTCCCCCCCGGCGGAAGAAAAACTGTTTTTT. Full variable domain (outside the CDR3, taken from reference TRBV5-4 and TRBJ1-4): ETGVTQSPTHLIKTRGQQVTLRCSSQSGHNTVSWYQQALGQGPQFIFQYYREEENGRGNFPPRFSGLQFPNYSSELNVNALELDDSALYLCASSSPPAEEKLFFGSGTQLSVL.

The chain has TRBV10-2 and TRBJ2-7, with TRBD1 identical over 9 bases. The J segment lost 7 bases and the V segment lost 6 bases, leaving 4 bases of the junction unmatched. The CDR3 is made up of 12 amino acids. Germline CDR1 and CDR2: WSHSY and SAAADI. The CDR3 here is CASSGTGLEQYF. The CDR3 nucleotides are TGCGCCAGCAGCGGGACAGGGCTTGAGCAGTACTTC.

This clone showed up just once. The chain combines TRBV13 with TRBJ2-1; 8 positions match TRBD1. The CDR3 sequence is 14 residues long. V gave up 3 bases and J gave up 9 bases; unmatched junction bases: 7. CDR1 and CDR2 (germline): PRHDT, FYEKMQ (reference sequence). This CDR3 is CASSFRGLTGEQFF. As DNA, the CDR3 is TGTGCCAGCAGCTTCAGGGGGCTGACGGGTGAGCAGTTCTTC.

The V gene is TRBV11-2, the J gene TRBJ2-1; 11 nucleotides line up with TRBD2. Germline loops: CDR1 SGHAT, CDR2 FQNNGV. With 9 bases clipped from V and 0 bases from J, the junction kept 7 bases outside the gene matches. The CDR3 runs to 16 residues. CDR3 DNA: TGTGCCAGTGAACTAGCGGGGGCCAGCTCCTACAATGAGCAGTTCTTC. It specifies CASELAGASSYNEQFF.

This rearrangement joins TRBV4-1 to TRBJ2-5, with 7 bases lining up with TRBD2. Germline loops: CDR1 MGHRA, CDR2 YSYEKL. Losses at the gene ends were 1 base for V and 13 bases for J; bases not matched to a gene: 12. The CDR3 is made up of 14 amino acids. CDR3 DNA sequence: TGCGCCAGCAGCCAAGTGGGGGGAGGGGAGGCGCGGTACTTC. The encoded protein is CASSQVGGGEARYF.

The V and J genes are TRBV19 and TRBJ2-2; D is uncertain. The CDR3 sequence is 19 residues long. Germline CDR1 is LNHDA and CDR2 is SQIVND (reference sequence). V was cut by 5 bases and J by 1 base, with 23 bases left in between. The DNA of the CDR3 is TGTGCCAGTAGTTCAAAGACTCCACGAAATGTCCTGAACACCGGGGAGCTGTTTTTT. Protein: CASSSKTPRNVLNTGELFF.

This chain uses TRBV19 with TRBJ2-7, with 9 bases identical to TRBD1. The CDR3 contains 13 residues. The germline gives CDR1 LNHDA, CDR2 SQIVND (reference sequence). After removal of 7 bases from V and 7 bases from J, the junction contained 8 bases not matched to a gene. CDR3 sequence reads: CASNDRGLDEQYF. CDR3 sequence (DNA): TGTGCCAGTAATGACAGGGGGTTGGATGAGCAGTACTTC.